Given below is one TCR beta chain in context. This entry comes from a study of blood T cell repertoires in COVID-19. Assay: immunoSEQ multiplex PCR; the TCRdb copy retains only in-frame clones and omits some. Among 290,000 or so clones listed, about four fifths were seen once. From germline, CDR1 is SGDLS and CDR2 YYNGEE. This CDR3 contains 15 residues. The ends lost 4 bases at V and 1 base at J; junction bases unmatched: 6. Sample: PBMCs or T cells enriched from blood (not recorded which). The receptor's source is a man aged 40-49 years who had been exposed to COVID-19. The rearrangement joins TRBV9 to TRBJ2-5; TRBD1 aligns across 8 bases. In nucleotides, the CDR3 is TGTGCCAGCAGCCGGGGGACAGGCCCCCAAGAGACCCAGTACTTC. Translating it yields CASSRGTGPQETQYF.